Reported below is one TCR beta chain. The antigen remains undetermined. Only in-frame clones appear in the TCRdb table, and some are missing; sequencing was by immunoSEQ multiplex PCR. Of roughly 220,000 clones listed, just over 70% were seen once; the top ten hold roughly 5.8%. These data come from a study of cytotoxic CD8 clonotypes in ibrutinib-treated CLL. The wider study: In all, more than 10 patients were relapsed/refractory, approximately 16 were treatment-naive and 17 to 18 were IGHV unmutated. General study points: Clonality (at baseline) was higher than in age-matched healthy donors and tracked circulating CD8+ T-cell counts.

The germline gives CDR1 MGHRA, CDR2 YSYEKL. The germline V and J ends were trimmed by 2 bases and 0 bases, with 17 bases remaining between them. The CDR3 is 17 residues long. Cryopreserved PBMCs were the source of roughly 2 micrograms of genomic DNA, which went to TCR beta libraries. The chain is built from TRBV4-1 and TRBJ2-7; the D gene could be TRBD1 or TRBD2 (5 bases each). This receptor was obtained from a human donor with chronic lymphocytic leukemia. Sample: PBMCs, taken after 12 months of ibrutinib treatment. CDR3 in amino acids: CASSQTFGGHSSYEQYF. The CDR3 DNA is TGCGCCAGCAGCCAAACCTTCGGAGGACATAGCTCCTACGAGCAGTACTTC.